A selection of T cell receptor beta chains follows, all from one sample in a study of a mutant IDH1 vaccine in newly diagnosed glioma. These receptors' targets are unknown. TCRdb's table, derived via immunoSEQ multiplex PCR, lists solely in-frame clones and lacks some. The sample carries about 48,000 clones, around 78% recorded once. The sample consisted of PBMCs, taken from a glioma patient whose treatment included an IDH1 peptide vaccine. The receptors were gathered from a man aged 40-55 years with glioma. Each CDR3 is given with its conserved first and last residue. D genes are given only for firm matches. Clone sizes are given selectively: once, few, many, or a class where the clone is expanded.

TRBJ1-2	TRBV7-8	NA	NA	TGTGCCAGCAGCTCTTGGACTTACAGTGGCTACACCTTC	CASSSWTYSGYTF
TRBJ1-4	TRBV5-8	NA	few	TGTGCCAGCAGCACAGGGAAGTCACCTAATGAAAAACTGTTTTTT	CASSTGKSPNEKLFF
TRBJ1-2	TRBV11-2	TRBD1	NA	TGTGCCAGCAGCTTAGCAGGGGGCGGTGGCTACACCTTC	CASSLAGGGGYTF
TRBJ2-1	TRBV7-6	NA	NA	TGTGCCAGCAGCTCCCCGGGAAGATTGGGTGAGCAGTTCTTC	CASSSPGRLGEQFF
TRBJ1-1	TRBV6-1	NA	NA	TGTGCCAGCAGTGAGTGGGCTGAAGCTTTCTTT	CASSEWAEAFF
TRBJ2-3	TRBV10-1	NA	NA	TGCGCCAGCAGTGAGGCCCCCATAACGGGGGATACGCAGTATTTT	CASSEAPITGDTQYF
TRBJ2-1	TRBV29-1	TRBD2	NA	TGCAGCCTCCGAGGTAGCGGGAGGTCCAACAATGAGCAGTTCTTC	CSLRGSGRSNNEQFF
TRBJ1-2	TRBV6-5	NA	NA	TGTGCCAGCAGTTACGGGGGGTTTGAAGGCTACACCTTC	CASSYGGFEGYTF
TRBJ2-7	TRBV7-9	NA	NA	TGTGCCAGCAGCTTAATCTCTGACGAGCAGTACTTC	CASSLISDEQYF
TRBJ2-1	TRBV11-3	NA	NA	TGTGCCAGCAGCTTAATCTATTACAATGAGCAGTTCTTC	CASSLIYYNEQFF
TRBJ2-1	TRBV25-1	NA	NA	TGTGCCAGCAGTGAGGGAGATGAGCAGTTCTTC	CASSEGDEQFF
TRBJ1-5	TRBV19	NA	NA	TGTGCCAGTAGCAGACAGGTTTATAGCAATCAGCCCCAGCATTTT	CASSRQVYSNQPQHF
TRBJ1-2	TRBV9	NA	NA	TGTGCCAGCAGCGTAGGCGGCAGGAACATCTTGGGTGGCTACACCTTC	CASSVGGRNILGGYTF
TRBJ1-1	TRBV29-1	NA	NA	TGCAGCGTTGGAGGCGGAAACACTGAAGCTTTCTTT	CSVGGGNTEAFF
TRBJ2-3	TRBV6-1	TRBD2	NA	TGTGCCAGCAGTGCTAGACTAGCGACGAGCACAGATACGCAGTATTTT	CASSARLATSTDTQYF
TRBJ2-2	TRBV19	NA	NA	TGTGCCAGTTCTACCCAGGGGAGTTTCACCGGGGAGCTGTTTTTT	CASSTQGSFTGELFF
TRBJ2-7	TRBV19	NA	NA	TGTGCCAGTAGTGCCGGAGGCTCGCGCTACGAGCAGTACTTC	CASSAGGSRYEQYF
TRBJ1-3	TRBV18	NA	NA	TGTGCCAGCTCACCTATCGGGGGGTTTGTCCCCTCTGGAAACACCATATATTTT	CASSPIGGFVPSGNTIYF
TRBJ2-3	TRBV19	NA	NA	TGTGCCAGTAGTACCCCCCCGAATCATTATACGCAGTATTTT	CASSTPPNHYTQYF
TRBJ1-2	TRBV4-1	NA	NA	TGCGCCAGCAGCCTCGACCCCGAAGGCTATGGCTACACCTTC	CASSLDPEGYGYTF
TRBJ1-1	TRBV10-1	NA	few	TGCGCCAGCGCCGGGACAATGAACACTGAAGCTTTCTTT	CASAGTMNTEAFF
TRBJ2-7	TRBV2	TRBD1	NA	TGTGCCAGCAGTGTTGAGGGACAGGGGGCTTACGAGCAGTACTTC	CASSVEGQGAYEQYF
TRBJ2-1	TRBV5-1	NA	NA	TGCGCCAGCAGCTCGAGTGGGAGCCACAATGAGCAGTTCTTC	CASSSSGSHNEQFF
TRBJ1-2	TRBV28	NA	NA	TGTGCCAGCAGTTTTCCCCGGGGCGACGGTGGTGGCTACACCTTC	CASSFPRGDGGGYTF
TRBJ1-2	TRBV15	TRBD1	NA	TGTGCCACCAGCATTTCCGGGACAGGGAACTATGGCTACACCTTC	CATSISGTGNYGYTF
TRBJ2-3	TRBV9	NA	once	TGTGCCAGCAGCGTAGTCCAACGGAGCACAGATACGCAGTATTTT	CASSVVQRSTDTQYF
TRBJ2-7	TRBV7-8	NA	NA	TGTGCCAGCAGCTTAGCGCGGGGCCCGCGGGGCGAGCAGTACTTC	CASSLARGPRGEQYF
TRBJ2-6	TRBV5-1	NA	NA	TGCGCCAGCAGACCCGGGAGCTCTGGGGCCAACGTCCTGACTTTC	CASRPGSSGANVLTF
TRBJ2-3	TRBV10-1	TRBD2	NA	TGCGCCAGCAGCCCCGGGACTAGCGGGATCGGCACAGATACGCAGTATTTT	CASSPGTSGIGTDTQYF
TRBJ1-1	TRBV7-2	TRBD1	once	TGTGCCAGCAGCTTTCAGGGGGAACTCGAAGCTTTCTTT	CASSFQGELEAFF
TRBJ1-2	TRBV6-1	NA	few	TGTGCCAGCAGTATACAGGGTTATACTGGCTACACCTTC	CASSIQGYTGYTF
TRBJ1-2	TRBV7-2	NA	NA	TGTGCCAGCAGCTCCAATACAGGCCCCTATGGCTACACCTTC	CASSSNTGPYGYTF
TRBJ2-3	TRBV6-1	TRBD2	NA	TGTGCCAGCAGCCCGGGCCTGACTAGCGCAGATACGCAGTATTTT	CASSPGLTSADTQYF
TRBJ2-1	TRBV27	NA	NA	TGTGCCAGCAGTTTTAATGGGCTAAAAAACAATGAGCAGTTCTTC	CASSFNGLKNNEQFF
TRBJ2-1	TRBV7-7	NA	NA	TGTGCCAGCAGCCCCGTCAGTGGGACCGAGCAGTTCTTC	CASSPVSGTEQFF
TRBJ2-4	TRBV14	NA	NA	TGTGCCAGCAGCAAAGCCTCTGGGGATTTCGGCAAAAACATTCAGTACTTC	CASSKASGDFGKNIQYF
TRBJ2-1	TRBV6-1	NA	NA	TGTGCCAGCAGTGATTTGACAGGCGGGAACAATGAGCAGTTCTTC	CASSDLTGGNNEQFF